The rows below give T cell receptor beta chains drawn from one sample of a study of CD8+ T cells in alopecia areata. The protocol was immunoSEQ multiplex PCR, while the TCRdb copy is restricted to in-frame clones and leaves out a portion. The sample holds just over 150,000 clones, roughly 65% seen once. This material consisted of CD4+ T cells sorted from blood, taken at week 4, from a patient treated with tofacitinib. Receptors originate from a human donor with alopecia areata. The CDR3 runs from the conserved cysteine through the conserved F or W. The D gene is left open where the match is weak.

CARDRGATDTQYF	TRBJ2-3	TRBV30	TRBD1
CASSGPESGYTF	TRBJ1-2	TRBV25-1	NA
CSVKDTGSGTGNYGYTF	TRBJ1-2	TRBV29-1	TRBD1
CATAFSTNSPLHF	TRBJ1-6	TRBV6-5	NA
CAWSVGGGYGYTF	TRBJ1-2	TRBV30	NA
CSVGLPGVSGANVLTF	TRBJ2-6	TRBV29-1	NA
CASSKDGQAQGFSTNEKLFF	TRBJ1-4	TRBV21-1	NA
CASSRGQGIQPQHF	TRBJ1-5	TRBV9	TRBD1
CASSLDVRANYGYTF	TRBJ1-2	TRBV7-2	NA
CATSGDMNTEAFF	TRBJ1-1	TRBV2	NA
CASSEGETQYF	TRBJ2-5	TRBV25-1	NA
CAIKEVGTGGNGYTF	TRBJ1-2	TRBV10-3	TRBD1
CSVDIPGSDEQYF	TRBJ2-7	TRBV29-1	NA
CATSSRRPGDNSPLHF	TRBJ1-6	TRBV15	NA
CAWSLGGNGVF	TRBJ2-1	TRBV30	TRBD1
CASSDRDLTYEQYF	TRBJ2-7	TRBV6-5	NA
CATSRVRGETQYF	TRBJ2-5	TRBV15	TRBD1
CASSPGQGSETQYF	TRBJ2-5	TRBV7-7	TRBD1
CASSSQDLTDTQYF	TRBJ2-3	TRBV9	NA
CAWSPLRVRGEQYF	TRBJ2-7	TRBV30	NA
CASSVGQQETQYF	TRBJ2-5	TRBV9	NA
CAIRAGPNEQFF	TRBJ2-1	TRBV10-3	NA
CSARDTTNTEAFF	TRBJ1-1	TRBV29-1	NA
CASSPLGIQETQYF	TRBJ2-5	TRBV9	NA
CASSPHSNQPQHF	TRBJ1-5	TRBV7-8	NA
CASSPGQSNEKLFF	TRBJ1-4	TRBV11-2	NA
CASSVTSGTDTQYF	TRBJ2-3	TRBV7-2	NA
CSVARSTYEQYF	TRBJ2-7	TRBV29-1	NA
CASSQADTAQETQYF	TRBJ2-5	TRBV4-1	NA
CASSGRASGGEQYF	TRBJ2-7	TRBV7-2	TRBD2
CSATKKTEAFF	TRBJ1-1	TRBV20-1	NA
CSATADNFNYGYTF	TRBJ1-2	TRBV29-1	NA
CATSREAGDRETQYF	TRBJ2-5	TRBV15	NA
CSVEGRSTDTQYF	TRBJ2-3	TRBV29-1	NA
CASSLDRGGLGTQYF	TRBJ2-5	TRBV5-1	TRBD2
CASSLNRVGVEGSPLHF	TRBJ1-6	TRBV7-2	NA
CASSEFGRGRNSPLHF	TRBJ1-6	TRBV25-1	TRBD1
CASSLSGGGETQYF	TRBJ2-5	TRBV5-4	TRBD2
CASSLVGRGSNKNTEAFF	TRBJ1-1	TRBV7-2	NA
CAWGIAATNIQYF	TRBJ2-4	TRBV30	NA
CSGRGTPNTGELFF	TRBJ2-2	TRBV29-1	NA